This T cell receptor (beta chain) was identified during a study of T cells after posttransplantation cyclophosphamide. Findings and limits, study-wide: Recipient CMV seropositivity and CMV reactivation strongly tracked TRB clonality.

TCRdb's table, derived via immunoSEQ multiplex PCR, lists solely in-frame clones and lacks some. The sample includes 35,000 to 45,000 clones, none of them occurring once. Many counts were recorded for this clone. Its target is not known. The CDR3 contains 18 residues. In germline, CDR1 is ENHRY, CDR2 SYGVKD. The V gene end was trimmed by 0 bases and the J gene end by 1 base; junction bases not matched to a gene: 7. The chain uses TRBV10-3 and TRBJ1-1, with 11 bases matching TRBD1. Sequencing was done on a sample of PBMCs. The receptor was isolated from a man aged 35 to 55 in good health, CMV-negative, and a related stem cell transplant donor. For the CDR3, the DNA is TGTGCCATCAGTGAGTCTGGAGGACAGGGGGCGGGGAACACTGAAGCTTTCTTT. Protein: CAISESGGQGAGNTEAFF.